This TCR beta chain stems from a study of T cell responses to AZD1222 COVID-19 vaccine. V lost 2 bases and J 5 bases, leaving 9 bases between the germline ends. This CDR3 is built from 13 residues. With regard to this clone: Its specificity is not known.

Whole-study findings and limits: Possibly, clonal diversity was underestimated; donors were largely white British and included more females. Once two AZD1222 doses were given, Spike-specific TCR breadth and depth went up.

Some clones are missing from TCRdb's copy, which holds only in-frame ones; the method was immunoSEQ multiplex PCR. Among fewer than 65,000 clones listed, under 90% were seen once. The sequence came from an adult in good health. Source: peripheral blood, taken on day 0 of AZD1222 vaccination. V gene TRBV12-3 or TRBV12-4 combines with J gene TRBJ1-2; the D is unclear. The CDR3 region has the DNA TGTGCCAGCAGTTTAAACCCTCTTTATGGCTACACCTTC. As protein: CASSLNPLYGYTF.